This TCR beta chain emerged from a study of blood T cell repertoires in COVID-19. On the study more broadly: Italy, Spain and the United States were the sources of the convalescent and acute COVID-19 samples. The analysed material was cDNA or gDNA that came from T cells, B-cell-depleted T cells, or PBMCs.

Germline lookup yields CDR1 SGHRS and CDR2 YFSETQ. With 5 bases clipped from V and 6 bases from J, the junction kept 7 bases outside the gene matches. The length of the CDR3 is 15 residues. In the original processing: Estimation of nucleated cell counts relied on the amplification of reference gene primers. Measured with immunoSEQ multiplex PCR; TCRdb has only the in-frame clones, and not every one. The DNA gave D and trimming, while V, J and clone size come from that table. The sample records some 86,000 clones, more than 85% being singletons. This clonotype originated in a human donor with active COVID-19. The donor label of this sample is uncertain. The V call is TRBV5-1, the J call TRBJ1-4; 10 bases map to TRBD1. The sequencing sample was made of peripheral blood. The CDR3 DNA reads TGCGCCAGCAGAACGTCCGGACAGGGGGATGAAAAACTGTTTTTT. Protein: CASRTSGQGDEKLFF.